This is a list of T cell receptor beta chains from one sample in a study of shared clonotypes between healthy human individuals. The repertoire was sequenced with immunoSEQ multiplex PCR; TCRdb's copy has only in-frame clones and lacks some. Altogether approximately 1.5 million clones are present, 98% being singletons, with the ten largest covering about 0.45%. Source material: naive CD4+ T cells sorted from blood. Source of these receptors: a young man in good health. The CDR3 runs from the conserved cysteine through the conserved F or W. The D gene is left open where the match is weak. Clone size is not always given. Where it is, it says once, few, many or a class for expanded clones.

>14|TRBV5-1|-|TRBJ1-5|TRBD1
CASSAGGPNQPQHF
TGCGCCAGCTCGGCAGGGGGTCCCAATCAGCCCCAGCATTTT
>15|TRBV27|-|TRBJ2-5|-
CASSSGPFGKETQYF
TGTGCCAGCAGTTCGGGACCTTTTGGGAAAGAGACCCAGTACTTC
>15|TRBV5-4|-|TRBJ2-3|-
CASSPSGNRADTQYF
TGTGCCAGCAGCCCCTCGGGGAATAGGGCAGATACGCAGTATTTT
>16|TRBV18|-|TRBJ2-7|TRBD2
CASSPASGLNSYEQYF
TGTGCCAGCTCACCAGCTAGCGGATTAAACTCCTACGAGCAGTACTTC
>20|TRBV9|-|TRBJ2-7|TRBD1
CASSVGTGQGIASGPYEQYF
TGTGCCAGCAGCGTGGGAACGGGACAGGGAATTGCTAGCGGCCCCTACGAGCAGTACTTC
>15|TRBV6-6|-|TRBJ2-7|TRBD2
CASIPGSGGYYEQYF
TGTGCCAGCATCCCGGGTAGCGGGGGGTATTACGAGCAGTACTTC
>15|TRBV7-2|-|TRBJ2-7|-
CASTLGGDLSYEQYF
TGTGCCAGCACTCTGGGTGGCGACCTCTCCTACGAGCAGTACTTC
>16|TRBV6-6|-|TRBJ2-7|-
CASSNTRGASTYEQYF
TGTGCCAGCAGTAACACTCGGGGAGCATCTACCTACGAGCAGTACTTC
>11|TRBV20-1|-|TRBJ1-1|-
CSARLGTEAFF
TGCAGTGCTAGACTCGGTACTGAAGCTTTCTTT
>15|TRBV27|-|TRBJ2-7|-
CASSKLSGTSYEQYF
TGTGCCAGCAGTAAACTGTCCGGGACCTCCTACGAGCAGTACTTC
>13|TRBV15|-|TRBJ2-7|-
CATTQGGSYEQYF
TGTGCCACCACGCAGGGGGGTTCCTACGAGCAGTACTTC
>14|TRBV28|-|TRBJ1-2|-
CATRVKRVEYGYTF
TGTGCCACTAGGGTCAAGCGCGTGGAATATGGCTACACCTTC
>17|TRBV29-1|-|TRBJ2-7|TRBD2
CSVKMLREGLSTTGQYF
TGCAGCGTTAAAATGTTGCGGGAGGGCCTCTCTACGACGGGGCAGTACTTC
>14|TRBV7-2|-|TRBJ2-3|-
CASSLRGSTDTQYF
TGTGCCAGCAGCTTAAGGGGGAGTACAGATACGCAGTATTTT
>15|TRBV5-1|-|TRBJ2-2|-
CASSVQTLNTGELFF
TGCGCCAGCAGCGTGCAGACACTCAACACCGGGGAGCTGTTTTTT
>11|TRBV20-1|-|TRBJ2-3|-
CGTPRMDTQYF
TGCGGGACGCCCCGGATGGATACGCAGTATTTT
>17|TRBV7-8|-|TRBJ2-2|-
CASSRSAGQLNTGELFF
TGTGCCAGCAGCCGTTCGGCGGGACAACTTAACACCGGGGAGCTGTTTTTT
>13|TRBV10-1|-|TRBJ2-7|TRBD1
CASGGTGRYEQYF
TGCGCCAGCGGGGGGACAGGCCGGTACGAGCAGTACTTC
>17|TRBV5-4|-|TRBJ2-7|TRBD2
CASSSRLGLDVVIEQYF
TGTGCCAGCAGCTCCAGACTAGGACTAGACGTCGTGATAGAGCAGTACTTC
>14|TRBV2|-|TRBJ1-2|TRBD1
CARVDRVGNYGYTF
TGTGCCAGGGTGGACAGGGTGGGTAACTATGGCTACACCTTC
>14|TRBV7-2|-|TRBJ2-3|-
CASSPRMGTDTQYF
TGTGCCAGCAGCCCCCGGATGGGCACAGATACGCAGTATTTT
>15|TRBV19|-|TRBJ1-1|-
CASSIGASRNTEAFF
TGTGCCAGTAGTATTGGGGCCAGCCGCAACACTGAAGCTTTCTTT
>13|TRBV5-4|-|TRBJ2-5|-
CASSLASPETQYF
TGTGCCAGCAGCTTGGCCTCACCGGAGACCCAGTACTTC
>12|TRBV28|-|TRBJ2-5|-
CASSLSSDSQYF
TGTGCCAGCAGTTTATCATCAGATTCCCAGTACTTC
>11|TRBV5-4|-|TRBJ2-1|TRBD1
CASSGDSQQFF
TGTGCCAGCAGCGGGGACAGCCAGCAGTTCTTC
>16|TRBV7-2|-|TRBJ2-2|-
CASRVTGAGRTGELFF
TGTGCCAGCAGAGTTACAGGGGCAGGGAGGACCGGGGAGCTGTTTTTT
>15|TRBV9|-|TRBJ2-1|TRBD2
CASSSGAAGGGEQFF
TGTGCCAGCAGCTCAGGAGCTGCGGGAGGGGGTGAGCAGTTCTTC
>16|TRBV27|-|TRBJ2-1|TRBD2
CASSLASGSEYNEQFF
TGTGCCAGCAGTTTGGCTAGCGGGAGTGAATACAATGAGCAGTTCTTC
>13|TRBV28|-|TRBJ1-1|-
CASSEGRPTEAFF
TGTGCCAGCTCCGAGGGGCGGCCAACTGAAGCTTTCTTT
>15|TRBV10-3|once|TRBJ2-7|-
CAISGGSPLSYEQYF
TGTGCCATCAGTGGAGGTTCTCCTCTCTCCTACGAGCAGTACTTC
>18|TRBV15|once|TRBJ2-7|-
CATSGRYRDRVLSYEQYF
TGTGCCACCAGCGGACGGTACCGGGACCGAGTGCTCTCCTACGAGCAGTACTTC
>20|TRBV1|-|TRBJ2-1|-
CTSSQDTHPPGASGSHEQFF
TGCACCAGCAGCCAAGATACCCACCCCCCCGGGGCTAGCGGGAGTCATGAGCAGTTCTTC
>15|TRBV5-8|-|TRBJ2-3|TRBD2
CASTRGDLISDTQYF
TGTGCCAGCACCCGGGGGGATTTGATCTCAGATACGCAGTATTTT
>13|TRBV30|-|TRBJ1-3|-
CAWSATSGNTIYF
TGTGCCTGGAGTGCAACTTCTGGAAACACCATATATTTT
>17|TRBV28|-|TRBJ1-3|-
CASSLFATGLGGNTIYF
TGTGCCAGCAGTTTATTCGCCACAGGATTGGGAGGAAACACCATATATTTT
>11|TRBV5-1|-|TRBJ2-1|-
CASSLEDEQFF
TGCGCCAGCAGCTTGGAGGATGAGCAGTTCTTC
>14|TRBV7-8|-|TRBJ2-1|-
CASSSLGLGNEQFF
TGTGCCAGCAGCTCCCTAGGCTTGGGAAATGAGCAGTTCTTC
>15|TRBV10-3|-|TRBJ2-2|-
CAISGLAVVTGELFF
TGTGCCATCAGTGGCTTGGCTGTTGTGACCGGGGAGCTGTTTTTT
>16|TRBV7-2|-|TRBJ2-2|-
CASSLVGIANTGELFF
TGTGCCAGCAGCTTAGTAGGAATCGCGAACACCGGGGAGCTGTTTTTT
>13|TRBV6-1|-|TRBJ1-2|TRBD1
CASSVAGGYGYTF
TGTGCCAGCAGTGTAGCAGGGGGCTATGGCTACACCTTC
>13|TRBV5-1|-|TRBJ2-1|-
CASSLNSYNEQFF
TGCGCCAGCAGCTTGAACTCCTACAATGAGCAGTTCTTC
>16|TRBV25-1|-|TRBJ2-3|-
CASTLGHRESTDTQYF
TGTGCCAGCACACTGGGACACCGGGAGTCCACAGATACGCAGTATTTT